The 8 T cell receptor beta chains listed next were all sequenced from one sample in a study of cytomegalovirus exposure and HLA in healthy donors. The study ran its PCR with 60 Vbeta and 13 Jbeta primers. Sequencing was performed with immunoSEQ multiplex PCR; in TCRdb, only in-frame clones are kept and a portion is missing. The table has roughly 150,000 clones, 60% to 85% seen once. The sequenced sample was PBMCs. The receptors derive from a young man in good health and CMV-seronegative.

This clone was detected only a few times. The rearrangement joins TRBV27 to TRBJ2-7; D is perhaps TRBD2 (5 bases). From germline, CDR1 is MNHEY and CDR2 SMNVEV (reference sequence). The CDR3 runs 10 residues. The V end was cut by 2 bases, the J end by 9 bases, with 5 bases between. The CDR3 DNA sequence: TGTGCCAGCAGTTTAAGCGGGCAGTACTTC. It encodes CASSLSGQYF.

CDR3 DNA: TGTGCCAGCAGGACAGGAAACTCTGGAAACACCATATATTTT. It translates to CASRTGNSGNTIYF. The rearrangement joins TRBV28 to TRBJ1-3, with D tentatively TRBD1 (6 bases). The CDR3 consists of 14 residues. With 6 bases removed from V and 0 bases from J, the gap between germline ends came to 9 bases. CDR1 and CDR2 (germline): MDHEN, SYDVKM. Supplemented by reference TRBV28 and TRBJ1-3, the full variable domain reads DVKVTQSSRYLVKRTGEKVFLECVQDMDHENMFWYRQDPGLGLRLIYFSYDVKMKEKGDIPEGYSVSREKKERFSLILESASTNQTSMYLCASRTGNSGNTIYFGEGSWLTVV.

The rearrangement joins TRBV19 to TRBJ1-4, with 10 bases lining up with TRBD1. This CDR3 region has 14 residues. J gave up 8 bases and V 7 bases, and 7 bases lay outside the gene matches. Germline lookup yields CDR1 LNHDA and CDR2 SQIVND (reference sequence). This CDR3 is CASTGDRGDEKLFF. The CDR3 nucleotides read TGTGCCAGTACCGGGGACAGGGGAGACGAAAAACTGTTTTTT.

The genes are TRBV30 and TRBJ2-3, with D perhaps matching TRBD2 (5 bases). The CDR3 covers 16 residues. V was shortened by 0 bases and J by 2 bases, with 15 bases between the two germline ends. Germline V gene lookup returns CDR1 GTSNPN and CDR2 SVGIG (reference sequence). The CDR3 DNA reads TGTGCCTGGAGTGTAAGGCGACGGGGAGCCACAGATACGCAGTATTTT. Its protein is CAWSVRRRGATDTQYF. The whole variable domain, filled in from reference TRBV30 and TRBJ2-3, reads SQTIHQWPATLVQPVGSPLSLECTVEGTSNPNLYWYRQAAGRGLQLLFYSVGIGQISSEVPQNLSASRPQDRQFILSSKKLLLSDSGFYLCAWSVRRRGATDTQYFGPGTRLTVL.

The chain employs TRBV11-3 and TRBJ2-7, with 9 bases lining up with TRBD2. The CDR3 has 18 residues. J gave up 6 bases and V 3 bases, and 18 bases lay outside the gene matches. Looked up from germline, CDR1 is SGHNT and CDR2 is YENEEA. The DNA of the CDR3 is TGTGCCAGCAGCTTGGATCTGGCGAGGGTTAGCGGGAGCCCCGAGCAGTACTTC. This encodes CASSLDLARVSGSPEQYF. Looking up the rest from reference TRBV11-3 and TRBJ2-7 gives the full variable domain: EAGVVQSPRYKIIEKKQPVAFWCNPISGHNTLYWYLQNLGQGPELLIRYENEEAVDDSQLPKDRFSAERLKGVDSTLKIQPAELGDSAVYLCASSLDLARVSGSPEQYFGPGTRLTVT.

This clone is a singleton in its sample. This sequence joins TRBV27 and TRBJ2-1; D unresolved. V was cut by 3 bases and J by 6 bases, with 3 bases left in between. The germline gives CDR1 MNHEY, CDR2 SMNVEV (reference sequence). The CDR3 has 11 amino acids. CDR3 in amino acids: CASSFRNEQFF. The DNA of the CDR3 is TGTGCCAGCAGTTTCCGCAATGAGCAGTTCTTC.

The rearrangement uses TRBV9 and TRBJ2-2; 13 positions match TRBD2. There are 19 residues in the CDR3. V dropped 4 bases and J dropped 0; count of bases not matched to a gene: 9. CDR1 is SGDLS and CDR2 is YYNGEE in the germline V gene. CDR3 amino acids: CASSSRTSGGPANTGELFF. The CDR3 DNA reads TGTGCCAGCAGCTCCCGGACTAGCGGGGGACCCGCGAACACCGGGGAGCTGTTTTTT.

This clone was counted a single time. The chain joins TRBV6-1 to TRBJ2-1; 7 nucleotides agree with TRBD2. V gave up 6 bases and J gave up 5 bases; unmatched junction bases: 10. CDR3 length: 15 amino acids. Germline values: CDR1 MNHNS, CDR2 SASEGT. The CDR3 DNA sequence: TGTGCCAGCAGGGAGCGGGGACCGGTGGACAATGAGCAGTTCTTC. Translated, it gives CASRERGPVDNEQFF.